The present entry profiles one TCR beta chain with its context. As handled by the study authors: How many nucleated cells were present was estimated from reference gene primer amplification. TCRdb's copy holds only in-frame clones and misses some; the assay was immunoSEQ multiplex PCR. The V and J calls and the clone size are those of that table, but D and trimming were determined from the DNA. This table holds around 140,000 clones, about four fifths found once. This sample was taken from a study of blood T cell repertoires in COVID-19. Study summary: Sites in the United States, Italy and Spain provided acute and convalescent COVID-19 samples. Nucleic acid was either cDNA or gDNA, and it came from T cells, B-cell-depleted T cells, or PBMCs.

In germline, CDR1 is LGHDT, CDR2 YNNKEL (reference sequence). This CDR3 is 16 amino acids long. With V trimmed by 0 bases and J by 10 bases, 11 bases remained unmatched. This receptor was taken from a human donor in a cohort sampled during active COVID-19. The chain joins TRBV3-1 (or the pseudogene TRBV3-2) to TRBJ1-1, with 10 bases aligning to TRBD1. The sample was peripheral blood. CDR3 amino acids: CASSQDGRDRGNRAFF. CDR3 sequence (DNA): TGTGCCAGCAGCCAAGATGGCAGGGACAGGGGAAATAGAGCTTTCTTT.